The TCR beta chain described here comes from a study of T cells after yellow fever vaccination. Study at large: Fractions low in cell number were prepared with SMART-Seq v4 Ultra Low Input.

For TCR, cDNA came from 5'RACE template switching, which added a universal primer site and UMIs. TCRdb used MiXCR to reprocess the 5' RACE reads, holding one entry per CDR3 protein. This sample carries more than 90,000 distinct CDR3 sequences, about 7.8% of them seen once, and the ten largest clones take 2.7%. This clonotype was counted at least ten times. The material was CD4+ T cells sorted from PBMCs, obtained about 49 days after the first yellow fever vaccination. This sequence was found in a young man who received the YFV17D yellow fever vaccine.

The CDR3 region has the DNA TGTGCCAGCAGCCTTCCGGGACTAGGCACAGATACGCAGTATTTT. Translating it yields CASSLPGLGTDTQYF. The gene calls are TRBV3-1 and TRBJ2-3; the match to TRBD2 covers 8 bases. V shed 4 bases, J shed 1 base, and the junction held 4 bases outside the gene matches. From germline, CDR1 is LGHDT and CDR2 YNNKEL (reference sequence). CDR3 length: 15 residues.